This T cell receptor beta chain was recorded in a study of blood T cells in healthy people across ages. Study findings and constraints: Older age went with lower TCR beta diversity per million T cells, in a roughly linear way.

CDR3 size: 18 residues. Germline loops: CDR1 SGHRS, CDR2 YFSETQ. The V gene end was trimmed by 4 bases and the J gene end by 1 base; junction bases not matched to a gene: 16. Together with a sample-barcoded 5' primer, a J-beta primer mix was included in a second PCR lasting roughly 6 to 12 cycles. Each of the cDNA molecules was tagged by a template-switch adaptor with 12 random nucleotides. TCRdb re-called the 5' RACE reads through MiXCR, storing one row per CDR3 protein. This sample has more than 800,000 distinct CDR3 sequences, with roughly 26% found just once. In regard to this clonotype: Its antigen is not known.

The receptor's source is a woman aged 80 or over in good health. Sequencing was done on a sample of blood. This chain links TRBV5-1 with TRBJ2-7; 8 bases align to TRBD2. CDR3: CASSQGLATSGWSYEQYF. For the CDR3, the DNA is TGCGCCAGCAGCCAAGGACTAGCAACGTCCGGATGGTCCTACGAGCAGTACTTC.